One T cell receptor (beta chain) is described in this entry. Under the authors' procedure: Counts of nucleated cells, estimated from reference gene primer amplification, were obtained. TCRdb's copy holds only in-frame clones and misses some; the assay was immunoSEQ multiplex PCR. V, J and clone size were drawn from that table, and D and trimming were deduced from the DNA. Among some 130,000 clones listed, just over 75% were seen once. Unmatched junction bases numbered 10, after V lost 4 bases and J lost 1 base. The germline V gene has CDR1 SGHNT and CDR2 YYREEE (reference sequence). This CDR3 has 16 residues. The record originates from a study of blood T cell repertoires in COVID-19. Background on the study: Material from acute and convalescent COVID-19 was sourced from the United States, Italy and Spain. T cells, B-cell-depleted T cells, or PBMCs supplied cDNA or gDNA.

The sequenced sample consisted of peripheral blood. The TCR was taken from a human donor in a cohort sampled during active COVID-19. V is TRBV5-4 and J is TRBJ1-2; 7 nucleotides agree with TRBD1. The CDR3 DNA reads TGTGCCAGCAGCCTTCCTACGACAGGGAGTAACTATGGCTACACCTTC. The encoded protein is CASSLPTTGSNYGYTF.